Described below is a single TCR beta chain sequence and its context. Germline CDR1 and CDR2: MNHEY and SVGAGI. V lost 2 bases and J lost 4, with 17 bases in between. This CDR3 region has 16 residues. This sample stems from a study of T cell changes during pregnancy in multiple sclerosis. Using immunoSEQ multiplex PCR, the repertoire was profiled, and TCRdb retains in-frame clones only, with some absent. Seen here are about 36,000 clones, about 89% observed once, and the top ten hold around 11%. The chain joins TRBV6-5 to TRBJ1-2, with D tentatively TRBD1 (6 bases). The TCR sequence derives from a female donor with multiple sclerosis, enrolled in a pregnancy study. Source: CD8+ T cells from peripheral blood mononuclear cells, taken in the third trimester of pregnancy. The CDR3 reads CASSYGGGRGSYGYTF. The CDR3 DNA reads as TGTGCCAGCAGTTACGGCGGGGGGCGAGGGAGCTATGGCTACACCTTC.